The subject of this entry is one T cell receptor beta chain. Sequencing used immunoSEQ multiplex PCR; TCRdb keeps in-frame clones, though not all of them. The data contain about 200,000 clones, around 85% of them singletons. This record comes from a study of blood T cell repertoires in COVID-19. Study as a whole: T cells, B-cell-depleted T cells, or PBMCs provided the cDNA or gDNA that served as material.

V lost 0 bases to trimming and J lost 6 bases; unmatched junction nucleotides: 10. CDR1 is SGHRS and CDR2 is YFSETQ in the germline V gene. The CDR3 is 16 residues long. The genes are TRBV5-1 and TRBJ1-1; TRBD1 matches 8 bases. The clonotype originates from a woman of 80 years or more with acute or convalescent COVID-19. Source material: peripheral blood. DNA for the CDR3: TGCGCCAGCAGCTTGGGAGCAGGGGGCGAGGGCGCTGAAGCTTTCTTT. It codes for CASSLGAGGEGAEAFF.